This TCR beta chain was identified in a study of blood T cell repertoires in COVID-19. Study summary: The origin of the acute and convalescent COVID-19 samples was the United States, Italy and Spain. The cDNA or gDNA used as material had been derived from T cells, B-cell-depleted T cells, or PBMCs.

This clone was found once. How the authors handled the data: It was from reference gene primer amplification that nucleated cell counts were estimated. This table comes from immunoSEQ multiplex PCR, and its TCRdb copy is limited to in-frame clones, with some not included. The D gene and trimming were derived from the DNA, and the V and J assignments and clone size from that table. The data show a few hundred thousand clones, 80% to 90% seen once. The V gene lost 5 bases and the J gene lost 2 bases, with 18 bases spanning the gap. The CDR3 has 16 amino acids. Germline CDR1 SGHTA, CDR2 FQGNSA. The receptor was isolated from a man between 45 and 60 years old who had recovered from COVID-19. The sample comprised peripheral blood. This chain joins TRBV7-2 and TRBJ1-2; tentatively, D is TRBD1 (6 bases). The CDR3 DNA reads TGTGCCAGCAGCCCAACCGGGACAAGAACCAACTATGGCTACACCTTC. This sequence encodes CASSPTGTRTNYGYTF.